This T cell receptor beta chain originates from a study of radiotherapy plus CTLA-4 blockade in lung cancer. Study-level information: Of the patients, more than 15% showed objective responses and 31% attained disease control.

The study's findings and limits: Some TCR clones had been derived from tumors. These clones expanded in peripheral blood after radiotherapy plus ipilimumab. Early blood T cell clone changes and increased post-radiation serum interferon-beta were reportedly the strongest response predictors.

People whose metastatic non-small-cell lung cancer was chemo-refractory got focal radiation along with CTLA-4 blockade by ipilimumab. Data came from immunoSEQ multiplex PCR; TCRdb stores just in-frame clones and leaves some out. The sample yields 20,000 or so clones, more than 75% seen once. For this clone: Its antigen is unknown.

V lost 1 base, J lost 10 bases, and 6 bases stayed unmatched. The CDR3 spans 13 residues. CDR1 is SGHAT and CDR2 is FQNNGV in the germline V gene. V is TRBV11-2 and J is TRBJ2-5; 7 bases line up with TRBD1. The sample in question was peripheral blood, obtained from a patient treated with radiotherapy plus ipilimumab. This receptor was taken from a human donor with non-small cell lung cancer whose response to radiotherapy plus ipilimumab could not be evaluated. The CDR3 bases are TGTGCCAGCAGCTTAGGACAGGGATTGGACCAGTACTTC. Its protein is CASSLGQGLDQYF.